One sample yielded the 24 T cell receptor beta chains listed below, sequenced in a study of blood T cell repertoires in COVID-19. The assay was immunoSEQ multiplex PCR, and TCRdb's table has in-frame clones only and misses some. This sample carries 250,000 to 400,000 clones, around 87% of them seen once, and the ten largest clones take approximately 5.3%. Material: PBMCs or T cells enriched from blood (not recorded which). Receptors originate from a woman under 40 who had recovered from COVID-19.

The chain combines TRBV5-6 with TRBJ1-2; 7 bases match TRBD1. V lost 0 bases and J lost 4; bases outside the gene matches: 3. The CDR3 totals 14 residues. The germline gives CDR1 SGHDT, CDR2 YYEEEE. The CDR3 bases are TGTGCCAGCAGCTTGGGGGGACAGAGCTATGGCTACACCTTC. It yields the protein CASSLGGQSYGYTF.

J is TRBJ2-3 and V is TRBV4-1; 8 nucleotides line up with TRBD2. Germline V gives CDR1 MGHRA, CDR2 YSYEKL. The CDR3 has 17 amino acids. V was clipped by 4 bases and J by 4 bases; unmatched bases: 13. The CDR3 sequence: CASSPRLGKTSADTQYF. In nucleotides, the CDR3 is TGCGCCAGCAGCCCGCGACTGGGTAAGACTAGCGCAGATACGCAGTATTTT.

This chain joins TRBV19 and TRBJ1-6; D is possibly TRBD1 (5 bases). V gave up 5 bases and J gave up 0 bases, with 11 bases separating them. The CDR3 runs to 16 residues. Germline CDR1 reads LNHDA; CDR2 reads SQIVND (reference sequence). The CDR3 sequence: CASSSRGGSYNSPLHF. In nucleotides, the CDR3 is TGTGCCAGTAGTTCTAGGGGCGGCTCCTATAATTCACCCCTCCACTTT.

This clone came up a few times. V is TRBV27 and J is TRBJ2-7; TRBD2 matches at 8 bases. From germline, CDR1 is MNHEY and CDR2 SMNVEV (reference sequence). The J segment lost 5 bases and the V segment lost 2 bases, leaving 8 bases of the junction unmatched. The CDR3 runs to 15 residues. Here the CDR3 DNA reads TGTGCCAGCAGTTTAGCGGGAGGTGGTGCCCACGAGCAGTACTTC. Translation: CASSLAGGGAHEQYF.

This clone showed up just a few times. The rearrangement links TRBV10-3 to TRBJ1-5; unclear D gene. Trimming took 3 bases from V and 3 from J, leaving 6 bases between them. The CDR3 length is 13 residues. Germline V gene lookup returns CDR1 ENHRY and CDR2 SYGVKD. CDR3 nucleotide sequence: TGTGCCATCAGTGAAGGAGACAATCAGCCCCAGCATTTT. Translation: CAISEGDNQPQHF.

The V and J genes are TRBV3-1 (or the pseudogene TRBV3-2) and TRBJ1-2; D gene uncertain. In germline, CDR1 is LGHDT, CDR2 YNNKEL (reference sequence). CDR3 length: 14 residues. The ends were cut back, 4 bases at V and 0 bases at J, with 9 bases in the middle. The CDR3 loop reads CASSPGSTNYGYTF. In DNA, the CDR3 is TGTGCCAGCAGCCCCGGGTCCACTAACTATGGCTACACCTTC.

The rearrangement uses TRBV15 and TRBJ2-6; D may be TRBD1 (6 bases). V was shortened by 2 bases and J by 1 base, with 21 bases between the two germline ends. Germline loops: CDR1 LNHNV, CDR2 YYDKDF (reference sequence). The CDR3 covers 20 residues. The CDR3 nucleotides read TGTGCCACCAGCAGAACTGGGGCAGGGGCTTACTTTTCTGGGGCCAACGTCCTGACTTTC. Protein product: CATSRTGAGAYFSGANVLTF.

The gene calls are TRBV28 and TRBJ2-3; 8 nucleotides align to TRBD2. Germline CDR1 MDHEN, CDR2 SYDVKM. V was pared by 5 bases and J by 6 bases, with 10 bases of the junction left unmatched. The CDR3 is 15 amino acids. The CDR3 nucleotides read TGTGCCAGCAGTCCAGGGACTAGGGGCCTGGATACGCAGTATTTT. It is translated as CASSPGTRGLDTQYF.

This chain connects TRBV5-1 to TRBJ1-4; 8 bases agree with TRBD1. V shed 0 bases, J shed 3 bases, and the junction held 4 bases outside the gene matches. The CDR3 is made up of 16 amino acids. CDR1 is SGHRS, CDR2 YFSETQ, per germline. This CDR3 is CASSLVPGGPNEKLFF. CDR3 nucleotides: TGCGCCAGCAGCTTGGTCCCAGGGGGCCCTAATGAAAAACTGTTTTTT.

The chain is built from TRBV29-1 and TRBJ2-7; TRBD2 agrees at 8 bases. Germline lookup yields CDR1 SQVTM and CDR2 ANQGSEA. Unmatched junction bases numbered 8, after V lost 7 bases and J lost 3 bases. The CDR3 extends over 13 amino acids. This chain's CDR3 is CSAAAGLGYEQYF. The DNA of the CDR3 is TGCAGCGCTGCAGCGGGACTAGGCTACGAGCAGTACTTC.

In its sample, this clone was seen once. The rearrangement joins TRBV10-3 to TRBJ1-1; weak D call: TRBD1 (5 bases). The CDR3 extends over 14 amino acids. Germline V gene sequence: CDR1 ENHRY, CDR2 SYGVKD. V was clipped by 10 bases and J by 0 bases, with 15 bases between them. This chain's CDR3 is CASAGTGLNTEAFF. The CDR3 DNA sequence: TGTGCCAGCGCGGGAACAGGACTGAACACTGAAGCTTTCTTT.

As regards this clone: Its ends do not fully match the called genes, so a read error is possible. This chain connects TRBV5-1 to TRBJ2-5, with 10 bases that match TRBD1. Germline V gene data show CDR1 as SGHRS and CDR2 as YFSETQ. The CDR3 totals 16 residues. The CDR3 DNA reads TGCGCCAGCAGTTTGGACAGGGGGGTAATCCAAGAGACCCAGTACTTC. It encodes CASSLDRGVIQETQYF.

This chain uses TRBV9 with TRBJ2-5, with 8 bases matching TRBD1. The junction had 12 bases not matched to a gene; V was cut back by 3 bases and J by 5 bases. The CDR3 covers 16 residues. Looked up from germline, CDR1 is SGDLS and CDR2 is YYNGEE. The CDR3 region has the DNA TGTGCCAGCAGCGCCTTCCTTAGCAGGGGGCCGGAGACCCAGTACTTC. Protein sequence: CASSAFLSRGPETQYF.

This clone has only a few counts. This chain links TRBV19 with TRBJ1-4; a possible D gene is TRBD1 (6 bases). The CDR3 extends over 14 amino acids. Germline values: CDR1 LNHDA, CDR2 SQIVND (reference sequence). The germline V and J ends were trimmed by 7 bases and 4 bases, with 13 bases remaining between them. The CDR3, as DNA: TGTGCCAGTACCGAGGACAGAGATAATGAAAAACTGTTTTTT. It yields the protein CASTEDRDNEKLFF.

Here the CDR3 reads CASSQDGGEAFF. In DNA, the CDR3 is TGCGCCAGCAGCCAAGATGGTGGCGAAGCTTTCTTT. This chain links TRBV4-1 with TRBJ1-1, with D uncertain. The CDR3 loop spans 12 amino acids. Germline V gene lookup returns CDR1 MGHRA and CDR2 YSYEKL. Trimming stripped 0 bases from V and 8 bases from J, with 7 bases between.

This chain uses TRBV6-5 with TRBJ1-1; the D gene is possibly TRBD1 (5 bases). The V gene lost 9 bases and the J gene lost 3 bases, with 14 bases spanning the gap. This CDR3 has 13 residues. Germline CDR1 is MNHEY and CDR2 is SVGAGI. The DNA of the CDR3 is TGTGCCAGTACCAGACAGACCTACACTGAAGCTTTCTTT. This codes for CASTRQTYTEAFF.

The chain links TRBV15 to TRBJ1-6, with D uncertain. From germline, CDR1 is LNHNV and CDR2 YYDKDF (reference sequence). V was trimmed by 5 bases and J by 8 bases, leaving 10 bases between them. The CDR3 length is 13 residues. CDR3 sequence (DNA): TGTGCCACCAGCTCGCGGTGGGATTCACCCCTCCACTTT. Its protein product is CATSSRWDSPLHF.

The chain carries TRBV27 and TRBJ1-4; tentative D call: TRBD1 (5 bases). There are 14 residues in the CDR3. In germline, CDR1 is MNHEY, CDR2 SMNVEV (reference sequence). With 3 bases removed from V and 8 bases from J, the gap between germline ends came to 13 bases. This CDR3 reads CASSLAGFGEKLFF. The CDR3 DNA sequence: TGTGCCAGCAGTTTGGCAGGGTTCGGGGAAAAACTGTTTTTT. The complete variable domain, with remaining parts taken from reference TRBV27 and TRBJ1-4, reads EAQVTQNPRYLITVTGKKLTVTCSQNMNHEYMSWYRQDPGLGLRQIYYSMNVEVTDKGDVPEGYKVSRKEKRNFPLILESPSPNQTSLYFCASSLAGFGEKLFFGSGTQLSVL.

The J gene is TRBJ1-6, the V gene TRBV18; no firm D call. This CDR3 spans 16 amino acids. CDR1 and CDR2 (germline): KGHSH, LQKENI. The V end was cut by 2 bases, the J end by 0 bases, with 8 bases between. The CDR3 DNA follows: TGTGCCAGCTCACCAGGAGCATACTCCTATAATTCACCCCTCCACTTT. Protein product: CASSPGAYSYNSPLHF.

This clone was counted many times. This chain uses TRBV2 with TRBJ2-7; 7 bases fit TRBD2. Germline values: CDR1 SNHLY, CDR2 FYNNEI. V gave up 4 bases and J gave up 3 bases; unmatched junction bases: 0. The CDR3 loop spans 12 amino acids. The CDR3 loop reads CASSAGGYEQYF. DNA of the CDR3: TGTGCCAGCAGTGCGGGAGGCTACGAGCAGTACTTC.

The V and J genes are TRBV6-2 or TRBV6-3 and TRBJ2-7; the D is unclear. The CDR3 extends over 15 amino acids. From germline, CDR1 is MNHEY and CDR2 SVGEGT. Trimming stripped 1 base from V and 0 bases from J, with 10 bases between. The CDR3 nucleotides read TGTGCCAGCAGTTACTACGGTGGCGGCTCCTACGAGCAGTACTTC. Amino acids: CASSYYGGGSYEQYF.

The J gene is TRBJ2-5, the V gene TRBV12-2; the D call in the table, TRBD1, was not verified against the DNA. TRBV12-2 is given as a pseudogene. The CDR3 length is 15 residues. The CDR3 nucleotides read TGTGCAAGTCGCCCAGCCAAGGGGCCTAAAGAGACCCAGTACTTC. Translation gives CASRPAKGPKETQYF.

The chain couples TRBV18 to TRBJ1-6; D remains unclear. The CDR3 spans 13 residues. V lost 6 bases and J 7 bases, leaving 10 bases between the germline ends. Germline V CDR1 and CDR2: KGHSH, LQKENI. CDR3 loop: CASSSGTNSPLHF. CDR3 nucleotides: TGTGCCAGCTCGTCAGGTACGAATTCACCCCTCCACTTT.

The CDR3 coding sequence is TGCGCCAGCAGCCAATTAAGGGGGAGCTCCTACAATGAGCAGTTCTTC. Its protein product is CASSQLRGSSYNEQFF. V gene TRBV4-3 combines with J gene TRBJ2-1; the D gene is possibly TRBD1 (6 bases). Germline V lookup: CDR1 LGHNA, CDR2 YSLEER. V lost 2 bases to trimming and J lost 0 bases, with 11 bases between them. This CDR3 spans 16 amino acids.